These 18 T cell receptor beta chains were sequenced from one sample in a study of cytomegalovirus exposure and HLA in healthy donors. This PCR relied on a set of 60 Vbeta primers and 13 Jbeta primers. This table comes from immunoSEQ multiplex PCR, and its TCRdb copy is limited to in-frame clones, with some not included. The repertoire has about 210,000 clones, 86% of them found once; the top ten carry more than 0.25%. The sequenced material came from PBMCs. Receptors were obtained from a woman aged 25 to 39 in good health and CMV-seronegative.

The V call is TRBV2, the J call TRBJ2-3; TRBD1 might be the D (6 bases). This CDR3 comprises 15 residues. Trimming took 6 bases from V and 2 from J, leaving 15 bases between them. Per germline, CDR1 SNHLY and CDR2 FYNNEI. The chain's CDR3 is CASSGPGQNTDTQYF. The CDR3 DNA reads TGTGCCAGCAGCGGCCCGGGACAAAACACAGATACGCAGTATTTT. The variable domain in full, with the rest retrieved from reference TRBV2 and TRBJ2-3, is EPEVTQTPSHQVTQMGQEVILRCVPISNHLYFYWYRQILGQKVEFLVSFYNNEISEKSEIFDDQFSVERPDGSNFTLKIRSTKLEDSAMYFCASSGPGQNTDTQYFGPGTRLTVL.

The chain recombines TRBV5-1 with TRBJ1-4; the match to TRBD1 covers 9 bases. The CDR3 has 15 amino acids. The germline V gene has CDR1 SGHRS and CDR2 YFSETQ. With 3 bases clipped from V and 7 bases from J, the junction kept 7 bases outside the gene matches. The CDR3 here is CASSSTGTGSEKLFF. The CDR3, as DNA: TGCGCCAGCAGCTCCACCGGGACAGGGAGTGAAAAACTGTTTTTT.

This clone was counted a few times. CDR3 residues: CASREGVSADTQYF. CDR3 in DNA: TGCGCCAGCAGGGAGGGAGTGTCGGCAGATACGCAGTATTTT. The chain employs TRBV5-1 and TRBJ2-3; perhaps TRBD2 as D (6 bases). CDR3 length equals 14 residues. Germline CDR1 SGHRS, CDR2 YFSETQ. Trimming stripped 5 bases from V and 4 bases from J, with 14 bases between.

This chain uses TRBV5-6 with TRBJ2-7, with D hard to call. This CDR3 region has 12 residues. V shed 8 bases and J shed 3 bases, with 12 bases lying between them. CDR1 and CDR2 from the germline V gene are SGHDT and YYEEEE. CDR3 nucleotide sequence: TGTGCCAGTAACTCAGGTGGCTACGAGCAGTACTTC. It specifies CASNSGGYEQYF.

The CDR3 region is CASSLDDRHYYNEQFF. CDR3 nucleotides: TGTGCCAGCAGCTTAGACGACAGGCATTATTACAATGAGCAGTTCTTC. This sequence joins TRBV5-8 and TRBJ2-1; possible D gene TRBD1, 6 bases. This CDR3 region has 16 residues. Germline V gene data show CDR1 as SGHTS and CDR2 as YDEGEE. V lost 2 bases, J lost 4 bases, and 16 bases lay in between.

This clone was seen more than once but under ten times. The chain joins TRBV9 to TRBJ2-2, with 7 nucleotides matching TRBD1. V shed 3 bases and J 6 bases; nucleotides not matched to a gene: 5. Per germline, CDR1 SGDLS and CDR2 YYNGEE. This CDR3 is 14 amino acids long. The CDR3 sequence: CASSGRQGAGELFF. For the CDR3, the DNA is TGTGCCAGCAGCGGCAGACAGGGCGCCGGGGAGCTGTTTTTT.

The chain joins TRBV5-1 to TRBJ2-7, with D tentatively TRBD2 (7 bases). Trimming stripped 4 bases from V and 0 bases from J, with 26 bases between. Germline V gene lookup returns CDR1 SGHRS and CDR2 YFSETQ. The CDR3 runs to 19 residues. In DNA form, the CDR3 reads TGCGCCAGCAGCCCCTTGACTTTGCGGGGGCCTTCTAGCTCCTACGAGCAGTACTTC. Translated: CASSPLTLRGPSSSYEQYF.

The chain uses TRBV19 and TRBJ2-4, with 7 bases lining up with TRBD1. From germline, CDR1 is LNHDA and CDR2 SQIVND (reference sequence). The CDR3 sequence is 15 residues long. Trimming cost V 5 bases and J 7 bases; bases outside gene matches: 11. CDR3 amino acids: CASSPLTGLGNIQYF. The DNA for the CDR3 is TGTGCCAGTAGTCCACTGACAGGGCTCGGGAACATTCAGTACTTC.

The genes are TRBV30 and TRBJ2-7, with 11 bases that match TRBD1. Germline loops: CDR1 GTSNPN, CDR2 SVGIG (reference sequence). J was trimmed by 4 bases and V by 8 bases; bases with no gene match: 4. The CDR3 has 12 amino acids. CDR3 sequence reads: CAGTGGGYEQYF. Written as DNA, the CDR3 is TGTGCCGGGACAGGGGGAGGTTACGAGCAGTACTTC.

The chain carries TRBV5-4 and TRBJ1-2; tentative D call: TRBD1 (5 bases). This CDR3 is built from 13 residues. Germline CDR1 SGHNT, CDR2 YYREEE (reference sequence). Trimming pared 4 bases from V and 8 bases from J, leaving 15 bases between. CDR3: CASSPWGGAGYTF. DNA for the CDR3: TGTGCCAGCAGCCCCTGGGGAGGGGCAGGCTACACCTTC.

This chain joins TRBV9 and TRBJ1-3, with TRBD1 matching over 7 bases. V lost 3 bases and J lost 0; bases outside the gene matches: 9. The CDR3 consists of 17 residues. Germline V gives CDR1 SGDLS, CDR2 YYNGEE. In DNA form, the CDR3 reads TGTGCCAGCAGCGACCGGGACAGCGCGTTCTCTGGAAACACCATATATTTT. It is translated as CASSDRDSAFSGNTIYF.

The count of this clone is one. This rearrangement joins TRBV7-2 to TRBJ2-2, with TRBD1 matching 9 bases. J lost 2 bases, V lost 5 bases, and 3 bases had no gene match. Germline-derived CDR1 and CDR2 are SGHTA and FQGNSA. The CDR3 is made up of 15 amino acids. Written as DNA, the CDR3 is TGTGCCAGCAGCCCACAGGGGGCTAACACCGGGGAGCTGTTTTTT. Protein: CASSPQGANTGELFF.

The rearrangement joins TRBV15 to TRBJ2-7, with 11 bases fitting TRBD2. This CDR3 spans 13 amino acids. Germline CDR1 is LNHNV and CDR2 is YYDKDF (reference sequence). Losses at the gene ends were 10 bases for V and 2 bases for J; bases not matched to a gene: 4. The CDR3, as DNA: TGTGCCATCAAACTAGCGGGGGCCTACGAGCAGTACTTC. Residues: CAIKLAGAYEQYF.

The chain couples TRBV6-1 to TRBJ1-4; D is unresolved. This CDR3 is built from 18 residues. V was shortened by 3 bases and J by 5 bases, with 22 bases between the two germline ends. From germline, CDR1 is MNHNS and CDR2 SASEGT. CDR3 sequence reads: CASSDCPSLLVDNEKLFF. The CDR3 nucleotides are TGTGCCAGCAGTGACTGTCCAAGTCTCCTAGTCGACAATGAAAAACTGTTTTTT.

This clone was found once. J is TRBJ1-4 and V is TRBV2, with D hard to call. This CDR3 has 14 residues. With 4 bases removed from V and 4 bases from J, the gap between germline ends came to 10 bases. Germline CDR1 SNHLY, CDR2 FYNNEI. In DNA form, the CDR3 reads TGTGCCAGCAGTGGGAGACCGAATAATGAAAAACTGTTTTTT. It yields the protein CASSGRPNNEKLFF.

The chain is built from TRBV28 and TRBJ1-5; 7 bases match TRBD1. This CDR3 has 15 amino acids. Per the germline V gene, CDR1 is MDHEN and CDR2 is SYDVKM. V lost 5 bases, J lost 4 bases, and 8 bases stayed unmatched. CDR3 sequence: CASSLPIQGNQPQHF. The CDR3 DNA sequence: TGTGCCAGCAGTCTACCAATACAGGGGAATCAGCCCCAGCATTTT.

The rearrangement joins TRBV6-1 to TRBJ1-1; 9 bases fit TRBD1. The CDR3 length is 13 residues. After removal of 10 bases from V and 4 bases from J, the junction contained 7 bases not matched to a gene. Germline loops: CDR1 MNHNS, CDR2 SASEGT. DNA for the CDR3: TGTGCCACTCCGGGACAGGGAGGCACTGAAGCTTTCTTT. It specifies CATPGQGGTEAFF.

The table lists this clone with a count of one. The V call is TRBV6-5, the J call TRBJ1-2; D unresolved. CDR1 is MNHEY and CDR2 is SVGAGI in the germline V gene. Trimming left V 5 bases short and J 10 bases short, with 20 bases between. The CDR3 has 14 amino acids. CDR3 protein: CASSESYTMAHYTF. DNA for the CDR3: TGTGCCAGCAGTGAATCCTATACTATGGCACACTACACCTTC.